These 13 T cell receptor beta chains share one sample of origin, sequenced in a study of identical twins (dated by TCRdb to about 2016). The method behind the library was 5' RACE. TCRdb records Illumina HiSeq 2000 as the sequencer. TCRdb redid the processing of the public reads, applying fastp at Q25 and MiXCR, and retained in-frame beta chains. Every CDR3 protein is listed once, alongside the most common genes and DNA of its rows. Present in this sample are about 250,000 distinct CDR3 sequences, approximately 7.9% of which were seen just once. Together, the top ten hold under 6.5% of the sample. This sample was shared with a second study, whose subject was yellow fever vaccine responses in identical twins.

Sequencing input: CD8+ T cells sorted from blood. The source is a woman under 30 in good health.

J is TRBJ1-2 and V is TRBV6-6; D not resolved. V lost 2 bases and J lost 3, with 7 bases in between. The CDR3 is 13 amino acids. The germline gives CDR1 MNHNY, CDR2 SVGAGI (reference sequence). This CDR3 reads CASSYLDHYGYTF. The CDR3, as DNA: TGTGCCAGCAGTTACCTTGATCACTATGGCTACACCTTC.

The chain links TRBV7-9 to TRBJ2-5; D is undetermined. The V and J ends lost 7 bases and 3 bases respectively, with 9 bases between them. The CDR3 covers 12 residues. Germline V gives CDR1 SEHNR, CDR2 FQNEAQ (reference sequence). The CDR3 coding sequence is TGTGCCAGCACGACGGATGAAGAGACCCAGTACTTC. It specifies CASTTDEETQYF.

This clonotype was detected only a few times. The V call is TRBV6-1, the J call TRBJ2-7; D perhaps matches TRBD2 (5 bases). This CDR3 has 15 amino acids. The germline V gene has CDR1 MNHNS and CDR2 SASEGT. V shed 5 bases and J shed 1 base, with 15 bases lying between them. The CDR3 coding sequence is TGTGCCAGCAGTCCCCCGGACTTCCCATCCTACGAGCAGTACGTC. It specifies CASSPPDFPSYEQYV.

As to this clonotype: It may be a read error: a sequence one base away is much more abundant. CDR3 protein: CASTPGTGTSTDTRYF. In DNA, the CDR3 is TGTGCCAGCACCCCCGGGACTGGGACTAGCACAGATACGCGGTATTTT. The chain has TRBV2 and TRBJ2-3; 9 bases agree with TRBD2. The germline gives CDR1 SNHLY, CDR2 FYNNEI. The CDR3 extends over 16 amino acids.

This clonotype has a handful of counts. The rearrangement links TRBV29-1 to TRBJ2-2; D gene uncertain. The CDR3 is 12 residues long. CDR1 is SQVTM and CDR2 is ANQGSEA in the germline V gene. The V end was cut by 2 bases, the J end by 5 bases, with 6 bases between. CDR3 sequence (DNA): TGCAGCGTTGAACGTGGGACCGGGGAGCTGTTTTTT. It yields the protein CSVERGTGELFF.

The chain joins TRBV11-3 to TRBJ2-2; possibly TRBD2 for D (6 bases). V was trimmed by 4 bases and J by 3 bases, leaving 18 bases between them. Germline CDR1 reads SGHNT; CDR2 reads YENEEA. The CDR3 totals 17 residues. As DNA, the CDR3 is TGTGCCAGCAGCTCCTGGACTACGGAGTACTACACCGGGGAGCTGTTTTTT. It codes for CASSSWTTEYYTGELFF.

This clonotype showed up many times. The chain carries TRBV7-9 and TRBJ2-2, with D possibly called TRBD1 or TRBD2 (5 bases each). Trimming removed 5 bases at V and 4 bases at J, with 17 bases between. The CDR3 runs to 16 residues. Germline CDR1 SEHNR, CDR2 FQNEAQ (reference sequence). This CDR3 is CASSPMDTGLTGELFF. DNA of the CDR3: TGTGCCAGCAGCCCTATGGACACGGGGCTCACCGGGGAGCTGTTTTTT. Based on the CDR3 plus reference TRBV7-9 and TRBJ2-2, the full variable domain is DTGVSQNPRHKITKRGQNVTFRCDPISEHNRLYWYRQTLGQGPEFLTYFQNEAQLEKSRLLSDRFSAERPKGSFSTLEIQRTEQGDSAMYLCASSPMDTGLTGELFFGEGSRLTVL.

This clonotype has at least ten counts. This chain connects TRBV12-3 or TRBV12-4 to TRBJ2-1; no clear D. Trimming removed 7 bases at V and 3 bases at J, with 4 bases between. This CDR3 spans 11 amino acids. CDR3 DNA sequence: TGTGCCAGCATGCTCTACAATGAGCAGTTCTTC. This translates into CASMLYNEQFF.

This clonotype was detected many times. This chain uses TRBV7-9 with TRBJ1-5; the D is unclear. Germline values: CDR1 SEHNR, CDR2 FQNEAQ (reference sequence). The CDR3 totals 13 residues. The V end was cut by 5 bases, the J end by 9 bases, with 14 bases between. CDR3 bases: TGTGCCAGCAGCCTAAGCGGGAATTGGCCCCAGCATTTT. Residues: CASSLSGNWPQHF.

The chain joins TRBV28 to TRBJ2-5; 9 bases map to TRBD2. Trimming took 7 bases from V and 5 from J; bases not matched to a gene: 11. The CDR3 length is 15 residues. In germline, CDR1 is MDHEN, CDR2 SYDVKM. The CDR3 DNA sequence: TGTGCCAGCAAGCCTGCCGGGACTAGCATGGAGACCCAGTACTTC. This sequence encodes CASKPAGTSMETQYF.

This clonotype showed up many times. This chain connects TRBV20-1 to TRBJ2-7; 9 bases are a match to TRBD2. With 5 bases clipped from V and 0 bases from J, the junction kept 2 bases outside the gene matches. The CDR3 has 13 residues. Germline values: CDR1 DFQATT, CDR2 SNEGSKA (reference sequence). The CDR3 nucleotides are TGCAGTGCTTATAGCGGGAGCTCCTACGAGCAGTACTTC. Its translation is CSAYSGSSYEQYF.

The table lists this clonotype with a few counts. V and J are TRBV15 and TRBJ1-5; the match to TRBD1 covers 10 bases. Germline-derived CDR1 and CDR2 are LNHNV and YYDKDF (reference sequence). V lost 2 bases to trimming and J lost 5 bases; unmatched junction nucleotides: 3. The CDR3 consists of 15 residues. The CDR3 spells CATSRRTGGDQPQHF. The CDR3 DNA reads TGTGCCACCAGCAGACGGACAGGGGGGGATCAGCCCCAGCATTTT.

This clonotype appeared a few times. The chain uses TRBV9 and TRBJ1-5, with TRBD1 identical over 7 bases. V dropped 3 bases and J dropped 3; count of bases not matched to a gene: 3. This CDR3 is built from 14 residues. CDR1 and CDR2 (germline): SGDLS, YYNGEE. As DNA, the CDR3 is TGTGCCAGCAGCGGGGGACAGAACAATCAGCCCCAGCATTTT. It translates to CASSGGQNNQPQHF.